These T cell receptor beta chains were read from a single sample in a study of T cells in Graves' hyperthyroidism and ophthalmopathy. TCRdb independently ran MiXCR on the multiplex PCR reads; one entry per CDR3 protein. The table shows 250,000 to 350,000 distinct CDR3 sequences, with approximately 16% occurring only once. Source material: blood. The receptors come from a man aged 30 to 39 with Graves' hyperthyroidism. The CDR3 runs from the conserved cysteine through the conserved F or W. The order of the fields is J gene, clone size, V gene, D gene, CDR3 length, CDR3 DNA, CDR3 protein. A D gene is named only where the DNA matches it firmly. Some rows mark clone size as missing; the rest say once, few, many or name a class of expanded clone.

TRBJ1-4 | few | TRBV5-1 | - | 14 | TGCGCCAGCAGCTCCGGGCTTCCAGACGAAAAACTGTTTTTT | CASSSGLPDEKLFF
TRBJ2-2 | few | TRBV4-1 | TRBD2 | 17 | TGCGCCAGCAGCCTTCCGCGGGGGGTCTCGGATATCGGGGAGCTGTTTTTT | CASSLPRGVSDIGELFF
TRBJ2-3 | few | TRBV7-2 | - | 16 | TGTGCCAGCGGCCATGATCTTAAGACTAGCACAGATACGCAGTATTTT | CASGHDLKTSTDTQYF
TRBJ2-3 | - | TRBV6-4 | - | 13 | TGTGCCAGCAGTGGCCGGGATATGGATACGCAGTATTTT | CASSGRDMDTQYF
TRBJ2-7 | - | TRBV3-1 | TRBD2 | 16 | TGTACCAGCAGCCGCCTAGCGGGACGGGAATCCTACGAGCAGTACTTC | CTSSRLAGRESYEQYF
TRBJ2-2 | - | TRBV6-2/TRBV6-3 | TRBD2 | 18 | TGTGCCAGCAGTTACCCTGAGAGCGGGAGGACCAACGGCGGGGAGCTGTTTTTT | CASSYPESGRTNGGELFF
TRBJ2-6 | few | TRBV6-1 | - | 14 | TGTGCCAGCAGCACAGGGTTCGGGGCCAACGTCCTGACTTTC | CASSTGFGANVLTF
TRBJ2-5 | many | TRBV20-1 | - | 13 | TGCAGTGCTACAGCGGCTAACCAAGAGACCCAGTACTTC | CSATAANQETQYF
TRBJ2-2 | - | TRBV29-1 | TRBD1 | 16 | TGCAGCGTTGAAGGATTGGGACAGGGAAGGATCGGGGAGCTGTTTTTT | CSVEGLGQGRIGELFF
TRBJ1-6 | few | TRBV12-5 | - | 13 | TGTGCTAGTGGGGACAGTAATAATTCACCCCTCCACTTT | CASGDSNNSPLHF
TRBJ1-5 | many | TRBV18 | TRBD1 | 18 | TGTGCCAGCTCACCGCAACCGGGACAGGGACAAGGCAATCAGCCCCAGCATTTT | CASSPQPGQGQGNQPQHF
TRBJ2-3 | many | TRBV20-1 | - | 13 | TGCAGTGCTCAGAGAGGAGCCACAGATACGCAGTATTTT | CSAQRGATDTQYF
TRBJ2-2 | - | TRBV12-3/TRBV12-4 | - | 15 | TGTGCCAGCAGCGACGGGACTTTTAACACCGGGGAGCTGTTTTTT | CASSDGTFNTGELFF
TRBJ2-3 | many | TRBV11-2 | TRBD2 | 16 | TGTGCCAGCAGCCGGGACCTAGCGGGGAACACAGATACGCAGTATTTT | CASSRDLAGNTDTQYF
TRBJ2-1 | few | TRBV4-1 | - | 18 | TGCGCCAGCAGCCAAGTCCCATTTTTCGAGTTGGCCTACAATGAGCAGTTCTTC | CASSQVPFFELAYNEQFF
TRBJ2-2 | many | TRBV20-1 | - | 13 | TGCAGTGCTACCCATGATGTGCGGGGGGAGCTGTTTTTT | CSATHDVRGELFF
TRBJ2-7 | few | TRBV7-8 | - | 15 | TGTGCCAGCAGCTCCCCCGCGGGACCGACCTACGAGCAGTACTTC | CASSSPAGPTYEQYF
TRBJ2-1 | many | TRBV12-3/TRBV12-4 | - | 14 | TGTGCCAGCACCCTGATCGGGACAACCAATGAGCAGTTCTTC | CASTLIGTTNEQFF
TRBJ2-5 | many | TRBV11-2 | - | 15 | TGTGCCAGCAGCTACACGGGACACAATTCAGAGACCCAGTACTTC | CASSYTGHNSETQYF
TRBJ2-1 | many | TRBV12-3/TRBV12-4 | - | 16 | TGTGCCAGCAGCCAGAGGGGGGCAGACTCCTACAATGAGCAGTTCTTC | CASSQRGADSYNEQFF
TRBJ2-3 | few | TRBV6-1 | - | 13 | TGTGCCAGCAGTGAGGACTTCACAGATACGCAGTATTTT | CASSEDFTDTQYF
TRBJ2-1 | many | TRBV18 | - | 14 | TGTGCCAGCTCACCACTTCAAAGCCGGGGTGAGCAGTTCTTC | CASSPLQSRGEQFF
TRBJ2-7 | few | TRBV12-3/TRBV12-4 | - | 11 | TGTGCCAGCAGTCTCAGGGTGGAGCAGTACTTC | CASSLRVEQYF
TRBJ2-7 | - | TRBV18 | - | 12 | TGTGCCAGCTCACCCCAGAGGGCCGAGCAGTACTTC | CASSPQRAEQYF
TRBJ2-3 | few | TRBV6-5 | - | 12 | TGTGCCAGCAGTTACTCGCCAGATACGCAGTATTTT | CASSYSPDTQYF
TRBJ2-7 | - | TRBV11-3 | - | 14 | TGTGCCAGCAGTTTAGGGGGGATCGGCTACGAGCAGTACTTC | CASSLGGIGYEQYF
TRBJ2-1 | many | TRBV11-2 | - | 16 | TGTGCCAGCAGCTCCTCGTTCACTACAGGATCCGATGAGCAGTTCTTC | CASSSSFTTGSDEQFF
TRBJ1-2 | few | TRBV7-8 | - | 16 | TGTGCCAGCAGCTTAAGTCCAGCCTACCCTGTCTATGGCTACACCTTC | CASSLSPAYPVYGYTF
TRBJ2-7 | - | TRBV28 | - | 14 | TGTGCCAGCAGTTTAGTGGGCTCAACCTACGAGCAGTACTTC | CASSLVGSTYEQYF
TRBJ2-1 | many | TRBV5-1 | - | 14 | TGCGCCAGCAGCTGGAGGGTCACGGATCTGGAGCAGTTCTTC | CASSWRVTDLEQFF
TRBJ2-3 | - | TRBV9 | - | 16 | TGTGCCAGCAGCGGATCGCCAGGCTACTACACAGATACGCAGTATTTT | CASSGSPGYYTDTQYF
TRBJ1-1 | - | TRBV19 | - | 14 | TGTGCCAGCCACAACCGTGGGGGGGTAGGTGAAGCTTTCTTT | CASHNRGGVGEAFF
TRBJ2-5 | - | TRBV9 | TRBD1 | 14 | TGTGCCAGCAGCACAGACAGGGGGCTTGAGACCCAGTACTTC | CASSTDRGLETQYF
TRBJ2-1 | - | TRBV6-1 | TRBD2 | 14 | TGTGCCAGCAGTGCGGGACTAGCATCTAATGAGCAGTTCTTC | CASSAGLASNEQFF
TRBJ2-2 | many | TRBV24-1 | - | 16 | TGTGCCACCAGTGAGCGACACCGGCAGGACACCGGGGAGCTGTTTTTT | CATSERHRQDTGELFF
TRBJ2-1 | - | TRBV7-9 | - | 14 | TGTGCCAGCAGCCCGGCGGGATGGTACAATGAGCAGTTCTTC | CASSPAGWYNEQFF
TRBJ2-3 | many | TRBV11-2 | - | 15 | TGTGCCAGCAGCTTGGCCCAGTCAGGCGCAGATACGCAGTATTTT | CASSLAQSGADTQYF
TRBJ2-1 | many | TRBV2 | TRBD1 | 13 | TGTGCCAGCAGCGACAGGGGCTACAATGAGCAGTTCTTC | CASSDRGYNEQFF
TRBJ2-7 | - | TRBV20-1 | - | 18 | TGCAGTGCTAGAGAACTAAGGACAGGAAGACGGGGGCCCTACGAGCAGTACTTC | CSARELRTGRRGPYEQYF
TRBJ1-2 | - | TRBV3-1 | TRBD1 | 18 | TGTGCCAGCAGCCAAGAGGCGCCTCGACAGGGGCCCACGAATGGCTACACCTTC | CASSQEAPRQGPTNGYTF
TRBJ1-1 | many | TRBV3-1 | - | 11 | TGTGCCAGCAGCGCGGGCTCAGAAGCTTTCTTT | CASSAGSEAFF
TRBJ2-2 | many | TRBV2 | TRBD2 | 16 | TGTGCCAGCAGTGAATCGTGGACTAGCGGTACCGGGGAGCTGTTTTTT | CASSESWTSGTGELFF
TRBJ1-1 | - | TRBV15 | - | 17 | TGTGCCACCAGCAGAGATTGGGGGGGAGGTTTCAATACTGAAGCTTTCTTT | CATSRDWGGGFNTEAFF
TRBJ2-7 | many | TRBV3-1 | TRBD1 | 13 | TGTGCCAGCGCACAGGGGGCCAGTAGGGAGCAGTACTTC | CASAQGASREQYF
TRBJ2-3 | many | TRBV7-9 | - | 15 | TGTGCCAGCAGCCCAGGGGGGTCTCTCACAGATACGCAGTATTTT | CASSPGGSLTDTQYF
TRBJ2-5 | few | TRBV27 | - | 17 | TGTGCCAGCAGTTTATCCTTCGAGGAGGGGTGGGTAGAGACCCAGTACTTC | CASSLSFEEGWVETQYF